This TCR beta chain was identified in a study of blood T cell repertoires in COVID-19. Study in general: T cells, B-cell-depleted T cells, or PBMCs provided the cDNA or gDNA that served as material.

The CDR3 runs to 14 residues. Germline V gene lookup returns CDR1 LGHNT and CDR2 FRNRAP. The V and J ends lost 1 base and 9 bases respectively, with 15 bases between them. In the original processing: Using reference gene primer amplification, nucleated cell counts were estimated. Here immunoSEQ multiplex PCR was the method, and the copy in TCRdb shows in-frame clones only, minus some. V and J calls and clone size are given by that table; D and trimming were obtained from the DNA. Of about 150,000 clones listed, roughly 91% are singletons. This clonotype was sampled from a man aged 55 to 70 with active or convalescent COVID-19. This chain links TRBV12-5 with TRBJ1-2, with D perhaps matching TRBD1 (5 bases). The specimen was peripheral blood. This CDR3 reads CASGLGHGGSRYTF. CDR3 bases: TGTGCTAGTGGTTTGGGTCACGGGGGAAGTCGCTACACCTTC.